These T cell receptor beta chains were read from a single sample in a study of CD8 T cells in Susac syndrome. TCRdb processed the immunoSEQ multiplex PCR reads anew with MiXCR; each CDR3 protein has one entry. The table has under 95,000 distinct CDR3 sequences, 85% to 95% seen once. Sequenced sample: CD4+ T cells from PBMCs. The receptors originated from a human donor with Susac syndrome. Each CDR3 is given with its conserved first and last residue. The D gene is left open where the match is weak. Clone size is not always given. Where it is, it says once, few, many or a class for expanded clones.

d_call	v_call	j_call	clone_size	cdr3_aa	cdr3_nt
-	TRBV12-5	TRBJ1-5	-	CASGLPGRQPQHF	TGTGCTAGTGGTTTGCCAGGTCGTCAGCCCCAGCATTTT
TRBD1	TRBV20-1	TRBJ2-1	-	CSARRDRGNEQFF	TGCAGTGCTCGCCGGGACAGGGGAAATGAGCAGTTCTTC
-	TRBV23-1	TRBJ1-5	-	CASSRDNQPQHF	TGCGCCAGCAGTCGAGACAATCAGCCCCAGCATTTT
TRBD1	TRBV3-1	TRBJ2-5	once	CASSNRDRGRKQETQYF	TGTGCCAGCAGCAACCGGGACAGGGGTCGAAAACAAGAGACCCAGTACTTC
-	TRBV18	TRBJ2-5	-	CASSPRGSVYQETQYF	TGTGCCAGCTCACCAAGAGGATCGGTTTACCAAGAGACCCAGTACTTC
TRBD2	TRBV24-1	TRBJ2-7	-	CATSAGRGAYEQYF	TGTGCCACCAGTGCCGGGCGGGGGGCCTACGAGCAGTACTTC
-	TRBV11-2	TRBJ2-5	once	CASSLRPKGSQETQYF	TGTGCCAGCAGCTTAAGGCCCAAGGGCAGCCAAGAGACCCAGTACTTC
-	TRBV7-9	TRBJ2-1	-	CASSLPAAGNEQFF	TGTGCCAGCAGCTTACCGGCCGCCGGGAATGAGCAGTTCTTC
-	TRBV5-4	TRBJ1-2	-	CASSFQFRIEGYTF	TGTGCCAGCAGCTTCCAGTTCCGGATCGAGGGCTACACCTTC
TRBD1	TRBV5-8	TRBJ2-7	-	CASSSELPGTGFYEQYF	TGTGCCAGCAGCTCCGAACTACCCGGGACAGGGTTCTACGAGCAGTACTTC
-	TRBV24-1	TRBJ1-2	-	CATSDPRRGIAGDGYTF	TGTGCCACCAGTGATCCTCGTCGGGGTATTGCAGGCGATGGCTACACCTTC
-	TRBV5-6	TRBJ2-6	-	CASSFGPGAGANVLTF	-
-	TRBV7-9	TRBJ1-6	-	CASSLESESSPLHF	TGTGCCAGCAGCTTAGAGTCGGAGAGCTCACCCCTCCACTTT
-	TRBV6-4	TRBJ2-3	-	CASSEGDTQYF	TGTGCCAGCAGTGAGGGGGATACGCAGTATTTT
-	TRBV7-2	TRBJ1-1	-	CASSPGHMNTEAFF	TGTGCCAGCAGCCCGGGACATATGAACACTGAAGCTTTCTTT
TRBD2	TRBV6-2/TRBV6-3	TRBJ2-1	-	CASRLSGDNEQFF	TGTGCCAGCAGATTAAGCGGGGACAATGAGCAGTTCTTC
-	TRBV2	TRBJ2-5	-	CASSVKETQYF	TGTGCCAGCAGCGTTAAAGAGACCCAGTACTTC
TRBD2	TRBV4-2	TRBJ2-7	-	CASSQSSGGLGYEQYF	TGTGCCAGCAGCCAGTCTAGCGGGGGGTTGGGCTACGAGCAGTACTTC
-	TRBV5-1	TRBJ2-1	-	CASSPGHYNEQFF	TGCGCCAGCAGCCCGGGCCACTACAATGAGCAGTTCTTC
-	TRBV30	TRBJ2-3	-	CAWRDITGGGTQYF	TGTGCCTGGAGAGACATTACGGGTGGGGGTACGCAGTATTTT
TRBD1	TRBV20-1	TRBJ2-3	-	CSARDTDRVGDTQYF	TGCAGTGCTAGGGATACGGACAGGGTAGGCGATACGCAGTATTTT
-	TRBV12-3/TRBV12-4	TRBJ1-2	-	CASSLKGGASGYTF	TGTGCCAGCAGTTTAAAGGGGGGGGCCAGCGGCTACACCTTC
-	TRBV30	TRBJ1-3	-	CAWDTSGQLSGNTIYF	TGTGCCTGGGACACCTCGGGACAACTCTCTGGAAACACCATATATTTT
TRBD1	TRBV20-1	TRBJ2-5	-	CSARDTGGGETQYF	TGCAGTGCTAGAGATACAGGGGGCGGAGAGACCCAGTACTTC
-	TRBV25-1	TRBJ2-7	-	CASSEASGLANEQYF	TGTGCCAGCAGTGAGGCGTCAGGGCTAGCCAACGAGCAGTACTTC